This T cell receptor (beta chain) was profiled in a study of blood T cell repertoires in COVID-19. Overall study: Sources were T cells, B-cell-depleted T cells, or PBMCs; the material itself was cDNA or gDNA.

Per the original data handling: Amplification of reference gene primers provided the estimated nucleated cell counts. Sequencing was performed with immunoSEQ multiplex PCR; in TCRdb, only in-frame clones are kept and a portion is missing. V and J calls and clone size come straight from that table; D and trimming were deduced from the DNA. Of about 150,000 clones in the sample, around 82% are singletons; the top ten hold 3.5% to 4.5%. The CDR3 runs 15 residues. V was clipped by 1 base and J by 0 bases, with 9 bases between them. The germline gives CDR1 GTSNPN, CDR2 SVGIG (reference sequence). The sample was peripheral blood. The TCR originated in a man aged 55 to 69 with acute or convalescent COVID-19. The V and J genes are TRBV30 and TRBJ1-4; D ambiguous. In DNA form, the CDR3 reads TGTGCCTGGAGTGCCGGGGTTGCAACTAATGAAAAACTGTTTTTT. Translated: CAWSAGVATNEKLFF.